This T cell receptor beta chain comes out of a study of response to subunit inactivated influenza vaccine. TCRdb processed the RT-PCR reads anew with MiXCR; each CDR3 protein has one entry. Of roughly 650,000 distinct CDR3 sequences detected, 13% to 15% appear once; the ten largest clones hold about 7.4%. CDR1 is DFQATT and CDR2 is SNEGSKA in the germline V gene (reference sequence). CDR3 size: 15 residues. V lost 6 bases and J lost 4; bases outside the gene matches: 12. This clonotype was counted between two and nine times. Its antigen is currently unknown. General observations from the study: The authors offered the suggestion that each seasonal influenza vaccination recruits few new T cells.

The chain combines TRBV20-1 with TRBJ2-5; 9 bases agree with TRBD2. This sample comprised PBMCs from blood, obtained less than 15 days before vaccination. The TCR originated in a man over 45 who received an inactivated influenza vaccine. CDR3 sequence reads: CSAATRAGGLETQYF. In DNA form, the CDR3 reads TGCAGTGCGGCTACTAGGGCGGGGGGGCTAGAGACCCAGTACTTC.